This entry features one T cell receptor (beta chain) sequence. The CDR3 totals 15 residues. Germline loops: CDR1 SGDLS, CDR2 YYNGEE. The J segment lost 5 bases and the V segment lost 4 bases, leaving 8 bases of the junction unmatched. Generated by immunoSEQ multiplex PCR, the TCRdb table keeps only in-frame clones and is missing some. The data hold 220,000 or so clones, with around 80% observed a single time. The data were taken from a study of blood T cell repertoires in COVID-19. Across the study: Acute and convalescent COVID-19 samples came from the United States, Italy and Spain. PBMCs, B-cell-depleted T cells, or T cells were the source of the cDNA or gDNA that made up the material.

The receptor's source is an elderly woman with acute or convalescent COVID-19. Sequenced input: peripheral blood. The rearrangement joins TRBV9 to TRBJ1-4; TRBD1 matches 7 bases. The CDR3 DNA follows: TGTGCCAGCAGCCTAAGACAGGGTGAGAATGAAAAACTGTTTTTT. Its protein product is CASSLRQGENEKLFF. Based on the CDR3 plus reference TRBV9 and TRBJ1-4, the full variable domain is DSGVTQTPKHLITATGQRVTLRCSPRSGDLSVYWYQQSLDQGLQFLIQYYNGEERAKGNILERFSAQQFPDLHSELNLSSLELGDSALYFCASSLRQGENEKLFFGSGTQLSVL.